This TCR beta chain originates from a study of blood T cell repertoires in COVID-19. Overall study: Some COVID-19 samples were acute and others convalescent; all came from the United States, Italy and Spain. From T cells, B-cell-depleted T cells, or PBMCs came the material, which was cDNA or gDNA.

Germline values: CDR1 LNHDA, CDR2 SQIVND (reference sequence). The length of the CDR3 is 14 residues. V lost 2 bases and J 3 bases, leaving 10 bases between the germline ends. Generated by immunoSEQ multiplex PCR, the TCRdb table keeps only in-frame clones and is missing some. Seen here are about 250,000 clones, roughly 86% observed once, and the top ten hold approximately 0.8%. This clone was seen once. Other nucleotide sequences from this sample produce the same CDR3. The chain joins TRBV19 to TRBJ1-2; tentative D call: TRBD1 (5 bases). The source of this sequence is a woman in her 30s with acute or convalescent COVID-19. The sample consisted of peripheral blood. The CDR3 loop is CASSITGGDYGYTF. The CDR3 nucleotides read TGTGCCAGTAGTATAACAGGTGGGGACTATGGCTACACCTTC.